The clone carrying this TCR beta chain was seen more than once but under ten times. These data originate in a study of blood T cell repertoires in COVID-19. Background on the study: From T cells, B-cell-depleted T cells, or PBMCs came the material, which was cDNA or gDNA.

The CDR3 is 15 residues long. Looked up from germline, CDR1 is SGHAT and CDR2 is FQNNGV. V was shortened by 4 bases and J by 4 bases, with 14 bases between the two germline ends. Using immunoSEQ multiplex PCR, the repertoire was profiled, and TCRdb retains in-frame clones only, with some absent. The table records 25,000 to 35,000 clones, approximately 72% of them present only once. Material for sequencing was peripheral blood. The gene calls are TRBV11-2 and TRBJ2-1, with a tentative D call TRBD2 (5 bases). This TCR was sampled from a man aged 80 or over with acute or convalescent COVID-19. The DNA for the CDR3 is TGTGCCAGCAGCTCACGTCTACGGGGTTACAATGAGCAGTTCTTC. Translated, it gives CASSSRLRGYNEQFF.